The following is a T cell receptor beta chain sequence with its context. Profiled with immunoSEQ multiplex PCR; TCRdb holds only in-frame clones, not every one. The top ten hold 2% to 2.5% of the sample, which has around 100,000 clones, about 90% seen once. J was trimmed by 6 bases and V by 6 bases; bases with no gene match: 10. The germline V gene has CDR1 MNHEY and CDR2 SVGAGI. This CDR3 spans 15 amino acids. This entry belongs to a study of control samples from healthy donors and cancer patients. The sequence was collected from a woman aged 18-35 years in good health. The rearrangement links TRBV6-5 to TRBJ1-5; TRBD1 aligns across 8 bases. The sequenced sample consisted of blood. CDR3 in amino acids: CASRSRQGLGQPQHF. The CDR3 coding sequence is TGTGCCAGCAGAAGCAGACAGGGGTTGGGTCAGCCCCAGCATTTT.